Shown below are 6 T cell receptor beta chains from a single sample sequenced in a study of neurological immune-mediated disorders. One entry per CDR3 protein results from TCRdb running MiXCR on the 5' RACE reads. The repertoire holds about 50,000 distinct CDR3 sequences, with over 15% as singletons. Specimen: PBMCs. The receptor source for this set is a man in his sixties in good health.

The sample holds many counts of this clonotype. As DNA, the CDR3 is TGCAGCGGAGGCTTAGCGGGAGGGAATAACGGGGAGCTGTTTTTT. Protein product: CSGGLAGGNNGELFF. This chain connects TRBV29-1 to TRBJ2-2; 11 bases match TRBD2. Germline assignment: CDR1 SQVTM and CDR2 ANQGSEA. Unmatched junction bases numbered 11, after V lost 7 bases and J lost 7 bases. This CDR3 spans 15 amino acids.

The V call is TRBV6-2 or TRBV6-3, the J call TRBJ2-3, with D hard to call. This CDR3 contains 11 residues. Germline CDR1 MNHEY, CDR2 SVGEGT. Trimming removed 6 bases from V and 5 bases from J, with 6 bases in between. Here the CDR3 DNA reads TGTGCCAGCAGAGATATAGATACGCAGTATTTT. The encoded protein is CASRDIDTQYF.

This clonotype was counted a few times. The CDR3 sequence: CASSRGGSIDEQFF. The CDR3 coding sequence is TGTGCCAGCTCACGAGGCGGGAGTATTGATGAGCAGTTCTTC. The chain employs TRBV18 and TRBJ2-1; the match to TRBD2 covers 7 bases. The CDR3 runs to 14 residues. Germline V gene data show CDR1 as KGHSH and CDR2 as LQKENI. After removal of 4 bases from V and 8 bases from J, the junction contained 8 bases not matched to a gene.

The chain joins TRBV20-1 to TRBJ2-1; TRBD2 might be the D (6 bases). This CDR3 has 14 residues. The germline V gene encodes CDR1 DFQATT and CDR2 SNEGSKA (reference sequence). The CDR3 sequence: CRALGGGPHNEQFF. CDR3 nucleotides: TGCAGAGCTCTGGGAGGAGGCCCCCACAATGAGCAGTTCTTC.

The sample holds many counts of this clonotype. The V and J genes are TRBV7-7 and TRBJ2-1; 7 nucleotides line up with TRBD2. This CDR3 has 15 residues. Per the germline V gene, CDR1 is SSHAT and CDR2 is FNYEAQ (reference sequence). Trimming cost V 5 bases and J 8 bases; bases outside gene matches: 12. The CDR3 DNA is TGTGCCAGCAGCCCCCTAAGCGGCGGGAGCTATGAGCAGTTCTTC. It yields the protein CASSPLSGGSYEQFF.

This chain links TRBV7-8 with TRBJ2-7; D is tentatively TRBD1 or TRBD2 (5 bases each). V lost 5 bases and J lost 0, with 14 bases in between. Germline V gene data show CDR1 as SGHVS and CDR2 as FQNEAQ. CDR3 size: 15 residues. The DNA of the CDR3 is TGTGCCAGCAGCCTGACCGGGACCCGCTCCTACGAGCAGTACTTC. Its translation: CASSLTGTRSYEQYF.